This T cell receptor (beta chain) was sequenced in a study of T cells in Graves' hyperthyroidism and ophthalmopathy. Fresh 10 ml peripheral blood yielded PBMCs. In this sample, this clonotype turned up a few times. Regions amplified from RNA transcripts were the TCR beta CDR3 regions. The HTBI primer set was used in a first-round RT-PCR of the TCR CDR3. TCRdb re-analysed the multiplex PCR reads in MiXCR, keeping a single row per CDR3 protein. This table has about half a million distinct CDR3 sequences, approximately 22% appearing once. The CDR3 has 16 residues. The germline V and J ends were trimmed by 0 bases and 3 bases, with 12 bases remaining between them. Germline CDR1 is SGHTA and CDR2 is FQGNSA.

The TCR was taken from a woman between 65 and 79 years old with Graves' ophthalmopathy. The chain links TRBV7-2 to TRBJ2-4; tentatively, D is TRBD2 (7 bases). Sample: blood. The CDR3 region has the DNA TGTGCCAGCAGCTTAGCGGGGGGGCCGGACAAAAACATTCAGTACTTC. Translated, it gives CASSLAGGPDKNIQYF.